What follows is one T cell receptor (beta chain) and its context. Its antigen specificity is not known. No base quality values were provided; no much bigger clone lies one nucleotide off. This entry is derived from a study of blood T cell repertoires in COVID-19 (dated by TCRdb to between 2020 and 2021). Some background on the complete study: Collaborator samples came from the United States, Italy and Spain and covered acute and convalescent phases of COVID-19. The repertoires were released in a freely available public database meant as a resource for research on the immune response to SARS-CoV-2. The samples were drawn from two sources: the first 160 participants of the ongoing ImmuneRACE study, and approximately 1,300 subjects contributed by 6 global collaborators. Deeply sampled blood TCRbeta repertoires from subjects exposed to, actively infected with, or recovered from COVID-19 were included in the dataset. Where available, HLA class I and class II types were taken from metadata supplied by the sample provider and were not determined by assay-based typing. The sample metadata nearly always contained a de-identified subject ID, COVID-19 status, age in years and sex. The material from the prospective study consisted of cDNA or gDNA derived from T cells, B-cell-depleted T cells, or PBMCs. General findings and caveats noted by the study authors: The amount of clinical and demographic metadata varied by source and participant and was provided uncurated.

Collaborating institutions collected whole blood in K2EDTA tubes following their own protocols. Collaborator samples were shipped for TCRbeta analysis as frozen whole blood, isolated PBMCs, or DNA extracted from either sample type. From cysteine to phenylalanine, the CDR3 is 15 amino acids long. Left in the record is the CDR3 DNA by itself, 45 bases read in frame from the first base. V sheds 5 bases and J sheds 4 bases, leaving 12 bases between their ends. The germline V gene supplies CDR1 MGHDK and CDR2 SYGVNS. TCRbeta CDR3 regions were amplified from genomic DNA by means of the immunoSEQ Assay, a bias-controlled multiplex PCR. Processing in the source paper ran as follows. Within the assay, amplification of reference gene primers was used to estimate how many nucleated cells each sample contained. To quantify the absolute abundance of each unique TCRbeta CDR3 rearrangement, sequence reads were collapsed and filtered. For each sample, productive Simpson clonality was calculated as the square root of Simpson's diversity index over productive rearrangements. TCRdb holds this immuneACCESS table with in-frame rearrangements only. Some clones are missing; in checked studies, unresolved V genes explain under half, and the rest has no known cause. V, J and clone size are taken as reported in that table, and D and trimming were inferred from the DNA itself. The sample includes under 200,000 clones, with approximately 88% observed a single time. The ten top clones hold 2.5% to 3.5% of the sample.

This sequence originates from a woman aged 55 to 70 with acute or convalescent COVID-19. What was sequenced was peripheral blood. Rearrangement joined TRBV25-1 to TRBJ2-6, with no confidently assigned D gene. The base sequence is TGTGCCAGCAGTCCGCCATATGGCGGGGCCAACGTCCTGACTTTC. Translated, it gives CASSPPYGGANVLTF.